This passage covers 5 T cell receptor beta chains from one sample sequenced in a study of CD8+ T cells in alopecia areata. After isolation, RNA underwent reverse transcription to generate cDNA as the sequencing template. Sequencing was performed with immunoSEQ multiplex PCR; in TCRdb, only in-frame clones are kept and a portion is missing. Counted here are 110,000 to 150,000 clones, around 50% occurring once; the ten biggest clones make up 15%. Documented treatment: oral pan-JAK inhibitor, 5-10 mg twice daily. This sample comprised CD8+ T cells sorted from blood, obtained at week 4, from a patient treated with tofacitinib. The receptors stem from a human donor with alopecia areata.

The CDR3 nucleotides read TGTGCCAGCAGTGGACAGGGGGCCAATAATTCACCCCTCCACTTT. Protein sequence: CASSGQGANNSPLHF. The rearrangement links TRBV6-5 to TRBJ1-6; 11 positions agree with TRBD1. The CDR3 loop spans 15 amino acids. Germline-derived CDR1 and CDR2 are MNHEY and SVGAGI. J lost 5 bases, V lost 5 bases, and 2 bases had no gene match.

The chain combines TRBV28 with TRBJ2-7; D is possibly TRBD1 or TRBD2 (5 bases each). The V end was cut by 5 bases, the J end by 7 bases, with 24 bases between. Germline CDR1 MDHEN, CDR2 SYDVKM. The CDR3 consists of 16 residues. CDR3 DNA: TGTGCCAGCAGTCCTCTCCGGGACCGAACTACGGGTGAGCAGTACTTC. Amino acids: CASSPLRDRTTGEQYF. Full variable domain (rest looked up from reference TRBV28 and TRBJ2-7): DVKVTQSSRYLVKRTGEKVFLECVQDMDHENMFWYRQDPGLGLRLIYFSYDVKMKEKGDIPEGYSVSREKKERFSLILESASTNQTSMYLCASSPLRDRTTGEQYFGPGTRLTVT.

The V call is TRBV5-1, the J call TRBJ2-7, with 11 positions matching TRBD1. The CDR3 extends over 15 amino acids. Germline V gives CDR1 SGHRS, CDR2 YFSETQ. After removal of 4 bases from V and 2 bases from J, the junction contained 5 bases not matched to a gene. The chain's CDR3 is CASSPKGQGAYEQYF. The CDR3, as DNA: TGCGCCAGCAGCCCGAAGGGACAGGGGGCCTACGAGCAGTACTTC. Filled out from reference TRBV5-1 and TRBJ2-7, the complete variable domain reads KAGVTQTPRYLIKTRGQQVTLSCSPISGHRSVSWYQQTPGQGLQFLFEYFSETQRNKGNFPGRFSGRQFSNSRSEMNVSTLELGDSALYLCASSPKGQGAYEQYFGPGTRLTVT.

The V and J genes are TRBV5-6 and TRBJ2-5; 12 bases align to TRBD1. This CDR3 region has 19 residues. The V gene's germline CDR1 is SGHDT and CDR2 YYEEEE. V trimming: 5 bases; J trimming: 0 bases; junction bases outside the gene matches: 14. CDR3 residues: CASSSTGTGGDVHQETQYF. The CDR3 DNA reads TGTGCCAGCAGTTCAACCGGGACAGGGGGCGATGTCCACCAAGAGACCCAGTACTTC. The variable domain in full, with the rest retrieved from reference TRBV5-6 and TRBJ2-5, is DAGVTQSPTHLIKTRGQQVTLRCSPKSGHDTVSWYQQALGQGPQFIFQYYEEEERQRGNFPDRFSGHQFPNYSSELNVNALLLGDSALYLCASSSTGTGGDVHQETQYFGPGTRLLVL.

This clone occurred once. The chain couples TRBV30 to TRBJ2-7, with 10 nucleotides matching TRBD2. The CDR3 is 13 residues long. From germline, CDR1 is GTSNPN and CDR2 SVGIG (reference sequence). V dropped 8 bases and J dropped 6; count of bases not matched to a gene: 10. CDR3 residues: CAGTSGGAAEQYF. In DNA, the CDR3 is TGTGCCGGAACAAGCGGGGGGGCCGCCGAGCAGTACTTC.